The 25 T cell receptor beta chains below all came from one sample that was sequenced in a study of T cell responses to AZD1222 COVID-19 vaccine. Using immunoSEQ multiplex PCR, the repertoire was profiled, and TCRdb retains in-frame clones only, with some absent. This table has 95,000 to 150,000 clones, approximately 88% appearing once. Sequences were derived from peripheral blood, sampled on day 0 of AZD1222 vaccination. These receptors all stem from an adult in good health.

The V gene is TRBV4-1, the J gene TRBJ1-4, with D perhaps matching TRBD1 (5 bases). Germline V CDR1 and CDR2: MGHRA, YSYEKL. V dropped 1 base and J dropped 13 bases, with 16 bases sitting between them. The CDR3 totals 14 residues. In DNA form, the CDR3 reads TGCGCCAGCAGCCAAGGACCGACAGCGAAAAGACTGTTTTTT. The encoded protein is CASSQGPTAKRLFF.

The CDR3 here is CASSSFSGAFSYEQYF. The DNA of the CDR3 is TGTGCCAGCAGTTCCTTTAGCGGGGCATTCTCCTACGAGCAGTACTTC. The chain joins TRBV27 to TRBJ2-7, with 8 nucleotides matching TRBD2. Looked up from germline, CDR1 is MNHEY and CDR2 is SMNVEV (reference sequence). Trimming cost V 4 bases and J 0 bases; bases outside gene matches: 8. The CDR3 runs 16 residues.

The V call is TRBV28, the J call TRBJ2-7; TRBD1 is a possible D gene (6 bases). Trimming removed 10 bases from V and 2 bases from J, with 12 bases in between. Germline V gene data show CDR1 as MDHEN and CDR2 as SYDVKM. The CDR3 has 12 amino acids. CDR3 sequence reads: CATRGSPYEQYF. The CDR3 DNA reads TGTGCCACCAGGGGATCACCCTACGAGCAGTACTTC.

This clone was seen a single time. The V and J genes are TRBV3-1 (or the pseudogene TRBV3-2) and TRBJ2-1, with D possibly called TRBD1 or TRBD2 (5 bases each). Trimming stripped 1 base from V and 6 bases from J, with 16 bases between. CDR1 LGHDT and CDR2 YNNKEL come from the germline V gene (reference sequence). This CDR3 spans 16 amino acids. The CDR3, as DNA: TGTGCCAGCAGCCAAGCCGGGACCATCTTTCTCAATGAGCAGTTCTTC. It specifies CASSQAGTIFLNEQFF.

This chain uses TRBV5-4 with TRBJ1-4, with a weak D call TRBD1 (6 bases). The germline V gene encodes CDR1 SGHNT and CDR2 YYREEE (reference sequence). This CDR3 has 14 amino acids. The V gene lost 1 base and the J gene lost 7 bases, with 11 bases spanning the gap. The CDR3 here is CASSLTGQGEKLFF. CDR3 bases: TGTGCCAGCAGCTTGACAGGGCAAGGTGAAAAACTGTTTTTT. The entire variable domain, with the rest obtained from reference TRBV5-4 and TRBJ1-4, is as follows: ETGVTQSPTHLIKTRGQQVTLRCSSQSGHNTVSWYQQALGQGPQFIFQYYREEENGRGNFPPRFSGLQFPNYSSELNVNALELDDSALYLCASSLTGQGEKLFFGSGTQLSVL.

This rearrangement joins TRBV4-3 to TRBJ1-2, with D possibly matching TRBD1 (5 bases). V dropped 0 bases and J dropped 0 bases, with 8 bases sitting between them. Germline V gene data show CDR1 as LGHNA and CDR2 as YSLEER. This CDR3 region has 15 residues. The CDR3 here is CASSQEAGPNYGYTF. The CDR3 DNA reads TGCGCCAGCAGCCAAGAGGCAGGGCCTAACTATGGCTACACCTTC.

This clone was counted once. The V gene is TRBV30, the J gene TRBJ2-7; D possibly corresponds to TRBD1 (8 bases). V shed 7 bases and J shed 7 bases, with 20 bases lying between them. The CDR3 sequence is 13 residues long. Looked up from germline, CDR1 is GTSNPN and CDR2 is SVGIG (reference sequence). The CDR3 protein is CASGQGGGREQYF. The CDR3 coding sequence is TGTGCCTCAGGACAGGGAGGCGGGAGAGAGCAGTACTTC.

V is TRBV30 and J is TRBJ1-5, with D maybe TRBD1 (5 bases). V lost 0 bases, J lost 7 bases, and 13 bases lay in between. Germline CDR1 and CDR2: GTSNPN and SVGIG (reference sequence). This CDR3 is 14 amino acids long. This chain's CDR3 is CAWSVGEKGQPQHF. The CDR3 coding sequence is TGTGCCTGGAGTGTCGGAGAGAAGGGGCAGCCCCAGCATTTT.

This chain links TRBV2 with TRBJ1-1; D is undetermined. CDR3 size: 13 residues. V lost 5 bases and J 2 bases, leaving 9 bases between the germline ends. CDR1 and CDR2 from the germline V gene are SNHLY and FYNNEI. CDR3 protein: CASSSDLNTEAFF. The CDR3 nucleotides read TGTGCCAGCAGTTCCGACCTTAACACTGAAGCTTTCTTT.

This chain joins TRBV27 and TRBJ1-2; D possibly corresponds to TRBD1 (5 bases). The V end lost 3 bases, the J end lost 4 bases, and 18 bases lay between the germline ends. Germline V CDR1 and CDR2: MNHEY, SMNVEV (reference sequence). This CDR3 has 16 residues. The CDR3 sequence is CASSFRRGTQFYGYTF. CDR3 bases: TGTGCCAGCAGTTTCCGCCGTGGGACTCAGTTCTATGGCTACACCTTC.

The chain couples TRBV7-2 to TRBJ2-3; unclear D gene. Between the trimmed V and J ends, which lost 1 base and 0 bases, there was a span of 5 bases. The length of the CDR3 is 14 residues. Per the germline V gene, CDR1 is SGHTA and CDR2 is FQGNSA. This CDR3 is CASSLGPSTDTQYF. The CDR3 DNA sequence: TGTGCCAGCAGCTTAGGCCCTAGCACAGATACGCAGTATTTT.

The rearrangement joins TRBV6-5 to TRBJ1-2, with 8 bases lining up with TRBD1. J was trimmed by 2 bases and V by 7 bases; bases with no gene match: 6. The CDR3 loop spans 14 amino acids. Germline lookup yields CDR1 MNHEY and CDR2 SVGAGI. The DNA of the CDR3 is TGTGCCAGCACCCCCGGGACAGGCAACTATGGCTACACCTTC. It encodes CASTPGTGNYGYTF.

The chain has TRBV3-1 (or the pseudogene TRBV3-2) and TRBJ1-5; possible D gene TRBD1, 6 bases. CDR1 LGHDT and CDR2 YNNKEL come from the germline V gene (reference sequence). The CDR3 has 16 residues. Trimming removed 8 bases from V and 5 bases from J, with 22 bases in between. The CDR3 DNA reads as TGTGCCAGCCGCCTACCAATTCGACAGGCCTATCAGCCCCAGCATTTT. Amino acid sequence: CASRLPIRQAYQPQHF.

J is TRBJ1-2 and V is TRBV10-3; 8 bases are shared with TRBD1. Per the germline V gene, CDR1 is ENHRY and CDR2 is SYGVKD. CDR3 length: 15 amino acids. The trim removed 0 bases at V and 8 bases at J, leaving 8 bases unmatched. CDR3 sequence: CAISESRQGARGYTF. CDR3 nucleotide sequence: TGTGCCATCAGTGAGTCGAGGCAGGGGGCGCGAGGCTACACCTTC.

Details on this clone: This CDR3 is also generated by other DNA sequences in the sample. V gene TRBV3-1 (or the pseudogene TRBV3-2) combines with J gene TRBJ1-2; D gene ambiguous. The V gene's germline CDR1 is LGHDT and CDR2 YNNKEL (reference sequence). Trimming took 1 base from V and 8 from J, leaving 5 bases between them. This CDR3 is built from 11 residues. The CDR3 region has the DNA TGTGCCAGCAGCCAAGGGGGAGGCTACACCTTC. Translation: CASSQGGGYTF.

The gene calls are TRBV5-4 and TRBJ2-7; D possibly matches TRBD1 or TRBD2 (5 bases each). Trimming shortened V by 4 bases and J by 2 bases, and 19 bases separated the two germline ends. The CDR3 length is 16 residues. The germline V gene has CDR1 SGHNT and CDR2 YYREEE (reference sequence). Here the CDR3 DNA reads TGTGCCAGCAGCCCCCCGGAAGGGACGGGGACCTACGAGCAGTACTTC. Translation gives CASSPPEGTGTYEQYF.

This chain uses TRBV11-2 with TRBJ1-4, with D possibly matching TRBD1 (5 bases). Deletions cut 5 bases from V and 4 bases from J, with 14 bases between. The CDR3 is 15 amino acids. Per germline, CDR1 SGHAT and CDR2 FQNNGV. The CDR3 coding sequence is TGTGCCAGCAGCCGCGCACGGGGCCTTAATGAAAAACTGTTTTTT. Translation gives CASSRARGLNEKLFF.

The V call is TRBV4-2, the J call TRBJ2-3; weak D call: TRBD1 (5 bases). The germline CDR1 and CDR2 sequences are LGHNA and YNFKEQ. This CDR3 is 15 amino acids long. Trimming left V 0 bases short and J 1 base short, with 8 bases between. The CDR3 bases are TGTGCCAGCAGCCAAGATCAAGGGGGCACAGATACGCAGTATTTT. This codes for CASSQDQGGTDTQYF.

The chain recombines TRBV5-1 with TRBJ1-1; D not resolved. Germline V gene sequence: CDR1 SGHRS, CDR2 YFSETQ. V lost 0 bases and J 3 bases, leaving 9 bases between the germline ends. The CDR3 consists of 14 residues. Here the CDR3 reads CASSLGSVYTEAFF. CDR3 bases: TGCGCCAGCAGCTTGGGTTCGGTCTACACTGAAGCTTTCTTT.

The chain employs TRBV5-4 and TRBJ2-5; 8 bases are a match to TRBD1. With V trimmed by 4 bases and J by 5 bases, 4 bases remained unmatched. Germline values: CDR1 SGHNT, CDR2 YYREEE (reference sequence). The CDR3 loop spans 13 amino acids. CDR3 bases: TGTGCCAGCAGCAACCGGACAGGGGAGACCCAGTACTTC. It codes for CASSNRTGETQYF.

This chain joins TRBV6-5 and TRBJ2-7; 9 nucleotides line up with TRBD2. CDR3 length: 14 amino acids. J was trimmed by 3 bases and V by 8 bases; bases with no gene match: 8. The germline V gene encodes CDR1 MNHEY and CDR2 SVGAGI. CDR3 bases: TGTGCCAGCCTTAAGCGGGAGGACCTCTACGAGCAGTACTTC. Residues: CASLKREDLYEQYF.

V and J are TRBV12-3 or TRBV12-4 and TRBJ1-4, with D unresolved. V shed 9 bases and J shed 8 bases, with 13 bases lying between them. This CDR3 is built from 12 residues. The CDR3 loop reads CASRRAREKLFF. CDR3 nucleotides: TGTGCCAGTCGGCGGGCACGGGAAAAACTGTTTTTT.

A word on this clone: Other nucleotide sequences in the sample specify the same CDR3. The V call is TRBV2, the J call TRBJ2-3; no clear D. CDR3 length: 12 amino acids. Trimming took 4 bases from V and 4 from J, leaving 6 bases between them. Germline V CDR1 and CDR2: SNHLY, FYNNEI. CDR3 coding DNA: TGTGCCAGCAGTGGGGGTGCAGATACGCAGTATTTT. It encodes CASSGGADTQYF. Variable domain in full (rest from reference TRBV2 and TRBJ2-3): EPEVTQTPSHQVTQMGQEVILRCVPISNHLYFYWYRQILGQKVEFLVSFYNNEISEKSEIFDDQFSVERPDGSNFTLKIRSTKLEDSAMYFCASSGGADTQYFGPGTRLTVL.

The chain uses TRBV14 and TRBJ1-5, with 9 bases identical to TRBD1. CDR1 and CDR2 from the germline V gene are SGHDN and FVKESK. The CDR3 totals 20 residues. Trimming at V came to 1 base and at J to 1 base, leaving 14 bases not matched to a gene. CDR3 DNA sequence: TGTGCCAGCAGCCAAGGTTACAGGACAGGGGCATCGTTGAGCAATCAGCCCCAGCATTTT. Translation: CASSQGYRTGASLSNQPQHF.

This clone was counted once. The chain combines TRBV27 with TRBJ1-6; 10 bases line up with TRBD1. The CDR3 loop spans 16 amino acids. The V gene end was trimmed by 8 bases and the J gene end by 8 bases; junction bases not matched to a gene: 12. CDR1 is MNHEY and CDR2 is SMNVEV in the germline V gene (reference sequence). CDR3 residues: CASGRGSDRGYSPLHF. DNA for the CDR3: TGTGCCAGCGGCCGGGGATCGGACAGGGGGTATTCACCCCTCCACTTT.